This T cell receptor (beta chain) was captured by sequencing in a study of T cell responses to AZD1222 COVID-19 vaccine. Turning to the study itself: Second-dose intervals of approximately 4 or approximately 12 weeks were pooled.

Produced via immunoSEQ multiplex PCR; TCRdb's table is partial and in-frame only. The sample consists of about 99,000 clones, around 90% of them appearing once. Germline V lookup: CDR1 SGHVS, CDR2 FNYEAQ. CDR3 length: 15 amino acids. Trimming took off 5 bases at V and 0 bases at J, with 13 bases between the two ends. In its sample, this clone was seen a few times. Its antigen is not identified. Study results and caveats: Donors, mostly white British, included more females; clonal diversity was possibly underestimated. In the spike-specific TCR repertoire, nearly half reportedly target unmutated variant regions.

The V gene is TRBV7-6, the J gene TRBJ1-1, with no clear D. The clonotype comes from an adult in good health. Material: peripheral blood, obtained on day 0 of AZD1222 vaccination. The CDR3 sequence is CASSRRKAVNTEAFF. Written as DNA, the CDR3 is TGTGCCAGCAGCAGAAGAAAGGCGGTGAACACTGAAGCTTTCTTT. Complete variable domain (other parts from reference TRBV7-6 and TRBJ1-1): GAGVSQSPRYKVTKRGQDVALRCDPISGHVSLYWYRQALGQGPEFLTYFNYEAQQDKSGLPNDRFSAERPEGSISTLTIQRTEQRDSAMYRCASSRRKAVNTEAFFGQGTRLTVV.